A single sample gave rise to the 13 T cell receptor beta chains below, sequenced in a study of cytomegalovirus exposure and HLA in healthy donors. Assay: immunoSEQ multiplex PCR; the TCRdb copy retains only in-frame clones and omits some. The repertoire holds 200,000 to 300,000 clones, with about 86% as singletons. The specimen sequenced was PBMCs. The source of these receptors is a woman in her thirties in good health and CMV-seropositive.

A word on this clone: At one of its ends the junction is not consistent with the germline gene, which may arise from a read error. The sample carries other DNA sequences with the same CDR3. The rearrangement joins TRBV6-1 to TRBJ2-3; maybe TRBD2 (5 bases). From germline, CDR1 is MNHNS and CDR2 SASEGT. This CDR3 has 14 residues. CDR3 DNA: TGTGCCAGCAGGCCTGGGGAGATGAGAGATACACAGTATTTT. It specifies CASRPGEMRDTQYF.

The chain is built from TRBV27 and TRBJ1-2; possible D gene TRBD1, 6 bases. The CDR3 length is 17 residues. Trimming left V 6 bases short and J 2 bases short, with 22 bases between. Germline CDR1 reads MNHEY; CDR2 reads SMNVEV (reference sequence). The CDR3 DNA is TGTGCCAGCAGCCCAGTGTTAGGGCCGGACAGAAACTATGGCTACACCTTC. Protein sequence: CASSPVLGPDRNYGYTF.

J is TRBJ2-3 and V is TRBV19; perhaps TRBD1 as D (6 bases). The CDR3 contains 14 residues. Per germline, CDR1 LNHDA and CDR2 SQIVND (reference sequence). Trimming pared 7 bases from V and 2 bases from J, leaving 13 bases between. CDR3 sequence: CASTPDSYTDTQYF. In nucleotides, the CDR3 is TGTGCCAGTACCCCGGACAGCTACACAGATACGCAGTATTTT.

CDR3 sequence (DNA): TGTGCCAGCAGTGAAACCGGGACAGGGGACGAGCAGTACTTC. Encoded protein: CASSETGTGDEQYF. The genes are TRBV28 and TRBJ2-7, with 10 bases lining up with TRBD1. The CDR3 loop spans 14 amino acids. CDR1 MDHEN and CDR2 SYDVKM come from the germline V gene. V was pared by 5 bases and J by 5 bases, with 6 bases of the junction left unmatched.

This chain uses TRBV28 with TRBJ2-7, with 7 nucleotides matching TRBD1. The CDR3 is made up of 14 amino acids. Germline values: CDR1 MDHEN, CDR2 SYDVKM. Trimming at V came to 6 bases and at J to 2 bases, leaving 7 bases not matched to a gene. The CDR3 DNA reads as TGTGCCAGCAGAAGCCGGGACAGAGCCTACGAGCAGTACTTC. Its protein is CASRSRDRAYEQYF.

This clone was found once. This chain connects TRBV29-1 to TRBJ2-2; D ambiguous. Trimming took off 7 bases at V and 4 bases at J, with 10 bases between the two ends. The CDR3 is 12 amino acids. Germline CDR1 SQVTM, CDR2 ANQGSEA. CDR3 amino acids: CSAESTTGELFF. CDR3 DNA sequence: TGCAGCGCCGAGTCCACCACCGGGGAGCTGTTTTTT.

The chain carries TRBV11-3 and TRBJ2-1; perhaps TRBD1 as D (6 bases). Trimming removed 5 bases from V and 2 bases from J, with 22 bases in between. Germline V CDR1 and CDR2: SGHNT, YENEEA. The CDR3 runs 18 residues. CDR3 region: CASSKGGRGFSAYNEQFF. For the CDR3, the DNA is TGTGCCAGCAGCAAGGGCGGCAGGGGCTTCTCGGCCTACAATGAGCAGTTCTTC. Full variable domain (rest looked up from reference TRBV11-3 and TRBJ2-1): EAGVVQSPRYKIIEKKQPVAFWCNPISGHNTLYWYLQNLGQGPELLIRYENEEAVDDSQLPKDRFSAERLKGVDSTLKIQPAELGDSAVYLCASSKGGRGFSAYNEQFFGPGTRLTVL.

J is TRBJ2-1 and V is TRBV5-4, with 7 positions matching TRBD2. The V segment lost 3 bases and the J segment 2 bases; nucleotides outside the gene matches: 2. In germline, CDR1 is SGHNT, CDR2 YYREEE (reference sequence). The CDR3 is made up of 14 amino acids. CDR3 sequence (DNA): TGTGCCAGCAGCTGGGGGACTACCTACAATGAGCAGTTCTTC. This translates into CASSWGTTYNEQFF.

The chain recombines TRBV7-2 with TRBJ2-2, with a weak D call TRBD2 (6 bases). Germline V gene data show CDR1 as SGHTA and CDR2 as FQGNSA. Trimming left V 5 bases short and J 4 bases short, with 11 bases between. This CDR3 comprises 14 residues. The CDR3 sequence: CASSQTRGTGELFF. In DNA form, the CDR3 reads TGTGCCAGCAGCCAGACTAGGGGCACCGGGGAGCTGTTTTTT.

The chain has TRBV30 and TRBJ2-3, with D tentatively TRBD2 (5 bases). The ends were cut back, 4 bases at V and 4 bases at J, with 15 bases in the middle. CDR3 length equals 14 residues. Germline lookup yields CDR1 GTSNPN and CDR2 SVGIG (reference sequence). CDR3 residues: CAWTAGLGPDTQYF. In DNA form, the CDR3 reads TGTGCCTGGACGGCGGGCCTGGGCCCAGATACGCAGTATTTT.

This clone has a single count. This chain links TRBV6-5 with TRBJ2-7, with 9 bases aligning to TRBD1. The CDR3 extends over 13 amino acids. Germline CDR1 MNHEY, CDR2 SVGAGI. Trimming took 5 bases from V and 5 from J; bases not matched to a gene: 4. In nucleotides, the CDR3 is TGTGCCAGCAGTCAGGGGACAGGGAACGAGCAGTACTTC. Amino acid sequence: CASSQGTGNEQYF.

The chain carries TRBV28 and TRBJ2-7, with a weak D call TRBD1 (7 bases). Germline V gene lookup returns CDR1 MDHEN and CDR2 SYDVKM. This CDR3 has 15 amino acids. Deletions cut 5 bases from V and 4 bases from J, with 18 bases between. The CDR3 region has the DNA TGTGCCAGCAGTAACCCCTCAGGGGGAGGATACGAGCAGTACTTC. Translating it yields CASSNPSGGGYEQYF. Supplemented by reference TRBV28 and TRBJ2-7, the full variable domain reads DVKVTQSSRYLVKRTGEKVFLECVQDMDHENMFWYRQDPGLGLRLIYFSYDVKMKEKGDIPEGYSVSREKKERFSLILESASTNQTSMYLCASSNPSGGGYEQYFGPGTRLTVT.

J is TRBJ2-1 and V is TRBV29-1; 11 bases agree with TRBD2. The V and J ends lost 7 bases and 4 bases, in that order; junction bases with no gene match: 6. The V gene's germline CDR1 is SQVTM and CDR2 ANQGSEA. The CDR3 covers 14 residues. The CDR3 spells CSAEGLAEYNEQFF. The CDR3 DNA reads TGCAGCGCCGAGGGACTAGCGGAATACAATGAGCAGTTCTTC.